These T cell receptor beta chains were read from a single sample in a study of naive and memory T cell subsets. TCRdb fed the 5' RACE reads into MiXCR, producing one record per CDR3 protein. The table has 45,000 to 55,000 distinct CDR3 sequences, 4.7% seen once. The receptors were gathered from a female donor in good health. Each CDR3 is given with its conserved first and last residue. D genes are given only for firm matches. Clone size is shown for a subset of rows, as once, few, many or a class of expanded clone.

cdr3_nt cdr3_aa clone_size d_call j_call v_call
TGTGCCAGCAGTTCCCCACAGGGAGCACGCGATTCACCCCTCCACTTT CASSSPQGARDSPLHF many - TRBJ1-6 TRBV28
TGTGCCAGCAGTTCATTATTCCCGGGACAGGGGGGTTACAATGAGCAGTTCTTC CASSSLFPGQGGYNEQFF many TRBD1 TRBJ2-1 TRBV28
TGTGCCAGCTCACCGAGCATAGAAGGCTACACCTTC CASSPSIEGYTF many - TRBJ1-2 TRBV18
TGCAGTGCTAGAGCTCCCAGGGTGAACACTGAAGCTTTCTTT CSARAPRVNTEAFF many - TRBJ1-1 TRBV20-1
TGTGCCAGCAGCAGAGACAGGGGGGATCAGCCCCAGCATTTT CASSRDRGDQPQHF many TRBD1 TRBJ1-5 TRBV27
TGCAGTGCTAGAGTCGGGGGAGGGCCTCACGAGCAGTACTTC CSARVGGGPHEQYF many TRBD2 TRBJ2-7 TRBV20-1
TGTGCCGGGTCGGGGGAAATTGAAGCTTTCTTT CAGSGEIEAFF few - TRBJ1-1 TRBV30
TGTGCCAGCAGTTTACCTAGAAACGGCTGGAGCTCCTACGAGCAGTACTTC CASSLPRNGWSSYEQYF many - TRBJ2-7 TRBV28
TGCAGCGCCAGCGGGGCCAGCACAGATACGCAGTATTTT CSASGASTDTQYF - TRBD2 TRBJ2-3 TRBV29-1
TGCAGTGCTAGAAGAGGGTTCGACTACGAGCAGTACTTC CSARRGFDYEQYF few - TRBJ2-7 TRBV20-1
TGTGCCAGCTCAACTGGACAGTTTTCTGTCTACGAGCAGTACTTC CASSTGQFSVYEQYF many - TRBJ2-7 TRBV18
TGCAGGGGGACTAGCGGGAGATTGGGGACGCAGTATTTT CRGTSGRLGTQYF many TRBD2 TRBJ2-3 TRBV20-1
TGTGCCAGCACCCCGCTAGCGGGGGGCAGCGAGCAGTACTTC CASTPLAGGSEQYF many TRBD2 TRBJ2-7 TRBV28
TGTGCCAGCAGCCAGCCGACTAGCGGGAGGGCGGGGTACAATGAGCAGTTCTTC CASSQPTSGRAGYNEQFF many TRBD2 TRBJ2-1 TRBV7-2
TGCGCCAGCAGCTTGAAGACTAGCGGGAGTCCCGGGGAGCTGTTTTTT CASSLKTSGSPGELFF many TRBD2 TRBJ2-2 TRBV5-1
TGTGCCAGTGCCCAAGGAATAGGGACTAGTATCAATGAGCAGTTCTTC CASAQGIGTSINEQFF - TRBD2 TRBJ2-1 TRBV19
TGTGCCAGCAGCCCGACTAGCGCGAGCACAGATACGCAGTATTTT CASSPTSASTDTQYF many TRBD2 TRBJ2-3 TRBV9
TGCAGCGCCCGACGAGCGGCCAACAATGAGCAGTTCTTC CSARRAANNEQFF many - TRBJ2-1 TRBV29-1
TGTGCCAGCAGCGTTCCGAAGCGGTCGTACAATGAGCAGTTCTTC CASSVPKRSYNEQFF few - TRBJ2-1 TRBV7-9
TGTGCCAGCAGTTCTTCCTTAATGGGAAAGGGCCACAATGAGCAGTTCTTC CASSSSLMGKGHNEQFF - - TRBJ2-1 TRBV28
TGTGCCAGTAGTGATTGGGAGGGAGAGCCTCAAGAGACCCAGTACTTC CASSDWEGEPQETQYF many TRBD2 TRBJ2-5 TRBV19
TGTGCCAGCAGCCTCCTAGGGCAGGCCCCCGGGGAGCTGTTTTTT CASSLLGQAPGELFF many - TRBJ2-2 TRBV6-5
TGCGCCAGCAGCCAAGACGGGGGGGATCTAGATACGCAGTATTTT CASSQDGGDLDTQYF few TRBD2 TRBJ2-3 TRBV4-1
TGCGCCAGCAGCCGCACTAGCGGGAGGACTGGTGAGCAGTTCTTC CASSRTSGRTGEQFF few TRBD2 TRBJ2-1 TRBV4-3
TGTGCCAGCAGCCAATACCCCCACCTCGACAGGGGAGAGGCAGATACGCAGTATTTT CASSQYPHLDRGEADTQYF many TRBD1 TRBJ2-3 TRBV4-2
TGTGCCAGCGGTGGGACCCTATCCTATGAGCAGTTCTTC CASGGTLSYEQFF many - TRBJ2-1 TRBV3-1
TGTGCCAGCAGCCGTGACAGGGTGAACACCGGGGAGCTGTTTTTT CASSRDRVNTGELFF many TRBD1 TRBJ2-2 TRBV7-3
TGTGCCAGCAGCGGTGCAGGGTCCTCCTATGGCTACACCTTC CASSGAGSSYGYTF many - TRBJ1-2 TRBV9
TGCAGCGTTCAACCAACCGGGACAATCCTGTACTTC CSVQPTGTILYF - - TRBJ2-5 TRBV29-1
TGTGCCAGCAGCAGGGGGGACACAGATACGCAGTATTTT CASSRGDTDTQYF many - TRBJ2-3 TRBV21-1
TGCAGCGTTGCTGGGAGTGAAGTTCAGCCCCAGCATTTT CSVAGSEVQPQHF many - TRBJ1-5 TRBV29-1
TGTGCCAGCAGTTTTCTCCCGGGACGTTCGGGCAAGAGCAATCAGCCCCAGCATTTT CASSFLPGRSGKSNQPQHF - - TRBJ1-5 TRBV28
TGCGCCAGCAGCCTATTGACTAGCGGGACTAACGAGCAGTACTTC CASSLLTSGTNEQYF many TRBD2 TRBJ2-7 TRBV4-3
TGCGCCAGCGGGATCCCAGGACAGGGGAGCACAGATACGCAGTATTTT CASGIPGQGSTDTQYF many TRBD1 TRBJ2-3 TRBV5-1
TGCGCCAGCAGCCCGGACGGAGGAAATCAGCCCCAGCATTTT CASSPDGGNQPQHF many - TRBJ1-5 TRBV5-1
TGTGCCAGCAGCCCTCTAGCGGGAGGGCCCCTCCACGAGCAGTACTTC CASSPLAGGPLHEQYF many TRBD2 TRBJ2-7 TRBV7-6
TGTGCCAGCAGTTACTTCATGTCCAGGGGACAGCTAAATCAGCCCCAGCATTTT CASSYFMSRGQLNQPQHF many TRBD1 TRBJ1-5 TRBV6-2/TRBV6-3
TGCAGTGCTAAGGGGGGACATAGCAATCAGCCCCAGCATTTT CSAKGGHSNQPQHF many - TRBJ1-5 TRBV20-1
TGTGCCAGCGGACCCCAGACCTGGACAGTCGGGACTGAAGCTTTCTTT CASGPQTWTVGTEAFF many - TRBJ1-1 TRBV27
TGTGCCAGCCTGATTGGGGAGGGCTCGAGGGGCTACACCTTC CASLIGEGSRGYTF many - TRBJ1-2 TRBV28
TGTGCCAGCAGTTCAGGGGGCGACCCTGAAGCTTTCTTT CASSSGGDPEAFF many TRBD1 TRBJ1-1 TRBV12-3/TRBV12-4
TGTGCCAGCAGCGTAAGCACTGCCTTCACCTACGAGCAGTACTTC CASSVSTAFTYEQYF many - TRBJ2-7 TRBV9
TGCAGCGTTGCCCAGGACAGGTACACTGAAGCTTTCTTT CSVAQDRYTEAFF many TRBD1 TRBJ1-1 TRBV29-1
TGTGCCAGCAGTTTCGGTGGACCTACACATTTT CASSFGGPTHF many - TRBJ1-5 TRBV27
TGTGCCAGCAGACACGGGAACTTCGTCTCCTACAATGAGCAGTTCTTC CASRHGNFVSYNEQFF many - TRBJ2-1 TRBV28
TGCGCCAGCAGCCAAGATTTGAGGCTAGCGGGAGAAGAGACCCAGTACTTC CASSQDLRLAGEETQYF many TRBD2 TRBJ2-5 TRBV4-3
TGTGCCAGCAGTTTATCGCGCCGGATTAATGAGCAGTTCTTC CASSLSRRINEQFF many - TRBJ2-1 TRBV27
TGTGCCAGCAGCCGAGCCCCCACCAGCGATGAAAAACTGTTTTTT CASSRAPTSDEKLFF many - TRBJ1-4 TRBV2
TGTGCCAGCAGTGTTATGTCGGGTGGGGGCTACGAGCAGTACTTC CASSVMSGGGYEQYF many - TRBJ2-7 TRBV7-2
TGTGCCAGCACCAACTCAGGGGACCCCAATCAGCCCCAGCATTTT CASTNSGDPNQPQHF many - TRBJ1-5 TRBV12-3/TRBV12-4
TGTGCCAGCAGTGAATTTGGGGGAGCAGATACGCAGTATTTT CASSEFGGADTQYF many - TRBJ2-3 TRBV25-1
TGTGCCATCAAGGGACAGGGAGGTGAAAAACTGTTTTTT CAIKGQGGEKLFF many TRBD1 TRBJ1-4 TRBV10-3
TGTGCCAGCAGACCACTGGGACTAGCGGTTGACAATGAGCAGTTCTTC CASRPLGLAVDNEQFF many TRBD2 TRBJ2-1 TRBV28
TGCAGCGTTCTAACGGCTGAAGCTTTCTTT CSVLTAEAFF many - TRBJ1-1 TRBV29-1
TGCAGCGTGGGACAGGCTTGCGGGACTGAAGCTTTCTTT CSVGQACGTEAFF few TRBD1 TRBJ1-1 TRBV29-1
TGTGCCATCAGCACTTCCGACGAGCAGTACTTC CAISTSDEQYF many - TRBJ2-7 TRBV10-3
TGTGCCAGCAGCCAAGACTTTTTAATGAGTAATGAGCAGTTCTTC CASSQDFLMSNEQFF many - TRBJ2-1 TRBV14
TGCAGTGCCAGTTTCCCGGAGACCCAGTACTTC CSASFPETQYF many - TRBJ2-5 TRBV20-1